This record concerns one T cell receptor (beta chain) sequence. This sample was taken from a study of blood T cell repertoires in COVID-19. Turning to the study itself: There were acute and convalescent COVID-19 samples, and they came from the United States, Italy and Spain.

Germline CDR1 LGHDT, CDR2 YNNKEL (reference sequence). V dropped 4 bases and J dropped 0; count of bases not matched to a gene: 3. This CDR3 is built from 15 residues. Participants had their cohort set by participant-reported clinical history. Recovery among Cohort 3 donors was established by two negative PCRs, clearance, or symptom resolution. Method: immunoSEQ multiplex PCR; TCRdb's copy keeps in-frame clones and lacks some. The table shows 300,000 to 450,000 clones, with over 75% occurring only once. Material for sequencing was PBMCs or T cells enriched from blood (not recorded which). The chain employs TRBV3-1 (or the pseudogene TRBV3-2) and TRBJ2-7; 10 nucleotides line up with TRBD1. This TCR was sampled from a man between 18 and 29 years old who had recovered from COVID-19. CDR3 sequence reads: CASSPRTGGSYEQYF. In nucleotides, the CDR3 is TGTGCCAGCAGCCCTCGGACAGGGGGCTCCTACGAGCAGTACTTC.